This T cell receptor (beta chain) was observed in a study of cytomegalovirus exposure and HLA in healthy donors. This clone occurred once. The CDR3 spans 15 residues. The germline V gene has CDR1 SEHNR and CDR2 FQNEAQ (reference sequence). V was clipped by 5 bases and J by 1 base, with 11 bases between them. The PCR employed 60 Vbeta primers together with 13 Jbeta primers. The protocol was immunoSEQ multiplex PCR, while the TCRdb copy is restricted to in-frame clones and leaves out a portion. The data hold more than 80,000 clones, with about 85% observed a single time. The clonotype originates from a female donor in good health and CMV-seropositive. The specimen was PBMCs. J is TRBJ2-2 and V is TRBV7-9; D may be TRBD1 (6 bases). CDR3 DNA: TGTGCCAGCAGCACCCGGACAGAGAACACCGGGGAGCTGTTTTTT. It specifies CASSTRTENTGELFF. The variable domain in full, with the rest retrieved from reference TRBV7-9 and TRBJ2-2, is DTGVSQNPRHKITKRGQNVTFRCDPISEHNRLYWYRQTLGQGPEFLTYFQNEAQLEKSRLLSDRFSAERPKGSFSTLEIQRTEQGDSAMYLCASSTRTENTGELFFGEGSRLTVL.